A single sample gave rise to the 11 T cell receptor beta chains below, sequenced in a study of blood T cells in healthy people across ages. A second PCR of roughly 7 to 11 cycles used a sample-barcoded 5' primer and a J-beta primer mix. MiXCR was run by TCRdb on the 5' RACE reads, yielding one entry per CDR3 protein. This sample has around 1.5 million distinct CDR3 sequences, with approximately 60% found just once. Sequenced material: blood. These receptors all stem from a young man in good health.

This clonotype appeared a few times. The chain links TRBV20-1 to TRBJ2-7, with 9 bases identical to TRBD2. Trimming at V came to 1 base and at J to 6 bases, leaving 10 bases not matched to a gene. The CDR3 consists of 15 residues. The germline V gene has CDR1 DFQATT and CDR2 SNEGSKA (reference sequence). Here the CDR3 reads CSARGGIAGDGEQYF. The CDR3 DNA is TGCAGTGCTAGAGGAGGAATAGCGGGAGACGGCGAGCAGTACTTC.

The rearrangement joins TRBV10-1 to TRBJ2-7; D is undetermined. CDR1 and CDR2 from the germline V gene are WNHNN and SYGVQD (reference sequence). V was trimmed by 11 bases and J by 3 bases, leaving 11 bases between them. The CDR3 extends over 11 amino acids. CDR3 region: CAVQDGYEQYF. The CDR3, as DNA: TGCGCCGTTCAGGACGGCTACGAGCAGTACTTC.

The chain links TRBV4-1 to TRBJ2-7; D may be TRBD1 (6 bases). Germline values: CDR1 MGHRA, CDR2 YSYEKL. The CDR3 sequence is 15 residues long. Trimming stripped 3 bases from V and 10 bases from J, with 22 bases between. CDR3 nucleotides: TGCGCCAGCAGCCATGGGGTGACAGGCGATTATCCTCAGTACTTC. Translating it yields CASSHGVTGDYPQYF.

CDR3 residues: CASAPLDTDTQYF. The CDR3 DNA reads as TGTGCCAGCGCTCCATTAGACACAGATACGCAGTATTTT. J is TRBJ2-3 and V is TRBV5-8; D not certain. The CDR3 has 13 amino acids. Germline-derived CDR1 and CDR2 are SGHTS and YDEGEE. V lost 7 bases and J 2 bases, leaving 11 bases between the germline ends.

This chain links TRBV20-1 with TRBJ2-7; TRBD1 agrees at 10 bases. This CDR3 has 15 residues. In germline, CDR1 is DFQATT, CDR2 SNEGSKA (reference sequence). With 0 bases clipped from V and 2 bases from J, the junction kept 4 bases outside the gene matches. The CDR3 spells CSARDWDRGTYEQYF. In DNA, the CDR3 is TGCAGTGCTAGAGATTGGGACAGGGGAACCTACGAGCAGTACTTC.

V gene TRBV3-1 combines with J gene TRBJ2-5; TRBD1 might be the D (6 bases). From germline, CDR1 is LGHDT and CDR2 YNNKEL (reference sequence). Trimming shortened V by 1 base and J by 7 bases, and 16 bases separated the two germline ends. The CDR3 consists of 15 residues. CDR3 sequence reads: CASSQVGAGFGTQYF. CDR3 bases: TGTGCCAGCAGCCAAGTGGGGGCTGGGTTCGGGACCCAGTACTTC.

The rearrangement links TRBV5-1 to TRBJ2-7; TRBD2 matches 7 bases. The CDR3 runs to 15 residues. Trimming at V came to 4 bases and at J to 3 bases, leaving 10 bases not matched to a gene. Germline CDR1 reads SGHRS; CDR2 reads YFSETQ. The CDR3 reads CASSAFGSGGYEQYF. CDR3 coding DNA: TGCGCCAGCAGCGCATTCGGGTCGGGGGGCTACGAGCAGTACTTC.

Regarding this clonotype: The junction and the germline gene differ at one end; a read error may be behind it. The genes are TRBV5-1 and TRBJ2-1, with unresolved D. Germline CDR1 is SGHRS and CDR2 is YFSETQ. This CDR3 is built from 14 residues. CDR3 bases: TGCGCCAGCAGCTTGGACTACTCCAACAATGAGCAGTTCTTC. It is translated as CASSLDYSNNEQFF.

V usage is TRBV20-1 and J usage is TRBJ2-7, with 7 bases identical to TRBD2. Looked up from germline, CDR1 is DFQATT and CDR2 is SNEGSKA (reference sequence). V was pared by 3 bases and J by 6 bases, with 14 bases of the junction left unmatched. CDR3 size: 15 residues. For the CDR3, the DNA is TGCAGTGCTAGCGGGGCGGGAGTTCGCAGTGGCGAGCAGTACTTC. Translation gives CSASGAGVRSGEQYF.

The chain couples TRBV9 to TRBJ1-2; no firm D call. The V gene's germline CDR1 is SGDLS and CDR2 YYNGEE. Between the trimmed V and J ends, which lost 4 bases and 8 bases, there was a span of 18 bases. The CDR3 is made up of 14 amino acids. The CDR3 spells CASSLRERPRGYTF. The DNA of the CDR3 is TGTGCCAGCAGCCTTAGGGAGCGGCCTAGAGGCTACACCTTC.

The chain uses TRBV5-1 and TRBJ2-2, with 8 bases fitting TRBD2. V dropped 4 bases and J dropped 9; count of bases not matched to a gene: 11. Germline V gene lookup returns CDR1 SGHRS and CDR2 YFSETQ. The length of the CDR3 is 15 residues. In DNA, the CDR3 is TGCGCCAGCAGCCCCGCGTCTAGCGGGTACCGGGAGCTGTTTTTT. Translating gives CASSPASSGYRELFF.